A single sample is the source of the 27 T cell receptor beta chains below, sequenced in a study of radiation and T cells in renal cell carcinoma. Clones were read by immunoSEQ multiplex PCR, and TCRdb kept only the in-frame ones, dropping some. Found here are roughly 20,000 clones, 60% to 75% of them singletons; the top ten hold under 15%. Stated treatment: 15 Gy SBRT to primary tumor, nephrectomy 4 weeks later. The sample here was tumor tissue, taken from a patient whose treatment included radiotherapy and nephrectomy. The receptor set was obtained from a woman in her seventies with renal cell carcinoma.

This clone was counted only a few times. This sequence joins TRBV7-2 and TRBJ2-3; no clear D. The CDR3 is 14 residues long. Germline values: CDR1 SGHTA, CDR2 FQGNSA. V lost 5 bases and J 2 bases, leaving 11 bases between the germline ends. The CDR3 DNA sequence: TGTGCCAGCAGCCCCCTAGGTTACACAGATACGCAGTATTTT. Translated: CASSPLGYTDTQYF.

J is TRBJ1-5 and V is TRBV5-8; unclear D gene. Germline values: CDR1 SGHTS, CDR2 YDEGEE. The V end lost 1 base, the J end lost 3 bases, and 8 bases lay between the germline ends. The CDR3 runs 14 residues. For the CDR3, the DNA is TGTGCCAGCAGCTTGTTACAGAACAATCAGCCCCAGCATTTT. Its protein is CASSLLQNNQPQHF.

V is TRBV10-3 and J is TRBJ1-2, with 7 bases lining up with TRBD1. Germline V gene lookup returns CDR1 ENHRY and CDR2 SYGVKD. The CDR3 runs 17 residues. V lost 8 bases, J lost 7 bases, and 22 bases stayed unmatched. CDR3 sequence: CAISTAGTRDRSGGYTF. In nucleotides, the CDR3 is TGTGCCATCTCTACTGCAGGAACCCGGGACAGATCCGGTGGCTACACCTTC.

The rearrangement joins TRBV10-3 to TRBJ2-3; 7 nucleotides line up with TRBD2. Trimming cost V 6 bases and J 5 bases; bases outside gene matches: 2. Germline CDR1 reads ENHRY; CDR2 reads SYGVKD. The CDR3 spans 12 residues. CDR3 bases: TGTGCCATCAGAGGACTAGGAGATACGCAGTATTTT. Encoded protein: CAIRGLGDTQYF.

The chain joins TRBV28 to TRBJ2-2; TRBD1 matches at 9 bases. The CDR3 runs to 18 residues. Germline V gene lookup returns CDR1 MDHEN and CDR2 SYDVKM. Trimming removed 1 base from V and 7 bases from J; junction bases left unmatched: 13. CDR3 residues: CASSLSLGQGTWSGELFF. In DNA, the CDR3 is TGTGCCAGCAGTTTATCTCTGGGACAGGGTACTTGGAGCGGGGAGCTGTTTTTT.

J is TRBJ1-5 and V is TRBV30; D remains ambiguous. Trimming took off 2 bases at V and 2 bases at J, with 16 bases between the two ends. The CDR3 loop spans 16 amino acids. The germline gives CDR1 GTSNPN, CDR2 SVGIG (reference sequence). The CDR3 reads CAWSQGSPGGNQPQHF. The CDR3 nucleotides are TGTGCCTGGAGTCAAGGGAGTCCGGGTGGCAATCAGCCCCAGCATTTT.

The CDR3 here is CASSFAYNEQFF. CDR3 in DNA: TGTGCCAGCAGTTTCGCCTACAATGAGCAGTTCTTC. This rearrangement joins TRBV6-1 to TRBJ2-1; D not certain. The CDR3 extends over 12 amino acids. Trimming left V 5 bases short and J 2 bases short, with 4 bases between. From germline, CDR1 is MNHNS and CDR2 SASEGT.

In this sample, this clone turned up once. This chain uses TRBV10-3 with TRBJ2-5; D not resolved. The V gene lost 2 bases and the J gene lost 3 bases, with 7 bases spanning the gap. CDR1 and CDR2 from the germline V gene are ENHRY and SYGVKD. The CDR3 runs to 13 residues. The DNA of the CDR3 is TGTGCCATCAGTGAGGAAAGGGAAGAGACCCAGTACTTC. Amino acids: CAISEEREETQYF.

This chain's CDR3 is CASSLDQMAGKLFF. The CDR3 bases are TGTGCCAGCAGCTTAGATCAGATGGCGGGAAAACTGTTTTTT. The chain is built from TRBV11-2 and TRBJ1-4; no definite D call. V dropped 0 bases and J dropped 10 bases, with 12 bases sitting between them. Germline CDR1 SGHAT, CDR2 FQNNGV. This CDR3 contains 14 residues.

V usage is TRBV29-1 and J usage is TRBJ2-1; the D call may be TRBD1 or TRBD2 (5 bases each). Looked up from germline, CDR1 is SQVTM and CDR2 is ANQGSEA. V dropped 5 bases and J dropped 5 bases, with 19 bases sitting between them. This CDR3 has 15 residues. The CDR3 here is CSVSEGRQTNNEQFF. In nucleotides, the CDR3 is TGCAGCGTTAGTGAAGGGAGACAGACCAACAATGAGCAGTTCTTC.

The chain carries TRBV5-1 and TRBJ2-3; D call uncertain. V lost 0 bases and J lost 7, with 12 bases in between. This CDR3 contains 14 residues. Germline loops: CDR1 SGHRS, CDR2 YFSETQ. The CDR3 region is CASSLEPLVNTQYF. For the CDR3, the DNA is TGCGCCAGCAGCTTGGAGCCCCTAGTAAATACGCAGTATTTT.

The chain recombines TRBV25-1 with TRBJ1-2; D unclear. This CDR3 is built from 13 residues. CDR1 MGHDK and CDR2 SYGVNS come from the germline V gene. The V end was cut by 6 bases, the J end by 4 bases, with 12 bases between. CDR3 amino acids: CASSGGRIYGYTF. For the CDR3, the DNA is TGTGCCAGCAGCGGTGGACGGATCTATGGCTACACCTTC.

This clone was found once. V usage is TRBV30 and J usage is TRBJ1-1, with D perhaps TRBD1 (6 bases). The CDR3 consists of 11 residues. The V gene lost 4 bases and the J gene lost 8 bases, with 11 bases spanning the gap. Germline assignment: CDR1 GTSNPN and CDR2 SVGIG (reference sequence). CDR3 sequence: CAWIPRGEAFF. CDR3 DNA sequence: TGTGCCTGGATCCCCAGGGGAGAAGCTTTCTTT. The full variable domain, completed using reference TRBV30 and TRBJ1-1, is SQTIHQWPATLVQPVGSPLSLECTVEGTSNPNLYWYRQAAGRGLQLLFYSVGIGQISSEVPQNLSASRPQDRQFILSSKKLLLSDSGFYLCAWIPRGEAFFGQGTRLTVV.

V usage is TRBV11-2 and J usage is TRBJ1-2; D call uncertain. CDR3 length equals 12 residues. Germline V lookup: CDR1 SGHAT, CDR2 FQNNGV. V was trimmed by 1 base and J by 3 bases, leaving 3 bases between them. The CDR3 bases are TGTGCCAGCAGCTTAGGGCACTATGGCTACACCTTC. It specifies CASSLGHYGYTF.

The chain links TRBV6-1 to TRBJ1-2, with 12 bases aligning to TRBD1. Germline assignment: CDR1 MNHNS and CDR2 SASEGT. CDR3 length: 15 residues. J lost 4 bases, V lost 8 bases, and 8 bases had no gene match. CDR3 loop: CASDSGTGGIYGYTF. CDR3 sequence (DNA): TGTGCCAGCGATTCCGGGACAGGGGGCATCTATGGCTACACCTTC.

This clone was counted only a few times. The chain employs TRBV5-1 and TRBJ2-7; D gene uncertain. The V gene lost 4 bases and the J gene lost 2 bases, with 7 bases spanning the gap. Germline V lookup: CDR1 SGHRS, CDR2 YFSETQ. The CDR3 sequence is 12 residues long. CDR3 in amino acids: CASSHDTYEQYF. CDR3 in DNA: TGCGCCAGCAGCCACGATACCTACGAGCAGTACTTC.

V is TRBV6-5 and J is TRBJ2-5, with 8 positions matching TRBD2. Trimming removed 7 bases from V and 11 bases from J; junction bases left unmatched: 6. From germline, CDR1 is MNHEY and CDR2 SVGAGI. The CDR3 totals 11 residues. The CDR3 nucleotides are TGTGCCAGCACCAACGGGGGGGAGCAGTACTTC. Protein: CASTNGGEQYF.

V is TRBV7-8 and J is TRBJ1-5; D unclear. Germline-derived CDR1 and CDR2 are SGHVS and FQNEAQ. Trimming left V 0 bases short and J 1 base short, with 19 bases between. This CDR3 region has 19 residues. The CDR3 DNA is TGTGCCAGCAGCTTAGCCGAGCGTACTACCGGGCGGAGCAATCAGCCCCAGCATTTT. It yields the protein CASSLAERTTGRSNQPQHF.

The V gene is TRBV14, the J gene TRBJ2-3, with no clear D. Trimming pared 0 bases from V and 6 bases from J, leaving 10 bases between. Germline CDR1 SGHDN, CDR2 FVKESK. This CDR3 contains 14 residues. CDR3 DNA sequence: TGTGCCAGCAGCCAAGACTCTCTGGGCGATACGCAGTATTTT. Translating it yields CASSQDSLGDTQYF.

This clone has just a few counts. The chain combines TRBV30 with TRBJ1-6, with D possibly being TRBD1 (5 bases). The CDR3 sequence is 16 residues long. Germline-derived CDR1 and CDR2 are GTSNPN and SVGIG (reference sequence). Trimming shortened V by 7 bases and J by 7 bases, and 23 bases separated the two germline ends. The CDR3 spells CASNPTAGTGNSPLHF. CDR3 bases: TGTGCCTCCAATCCGACCGCCGGGACGGGAAATTCACCCCTCCACTTT.

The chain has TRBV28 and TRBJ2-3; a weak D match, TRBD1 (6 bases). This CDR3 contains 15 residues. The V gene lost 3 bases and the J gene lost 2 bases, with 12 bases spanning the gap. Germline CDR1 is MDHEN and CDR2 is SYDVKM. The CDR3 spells CASSFFGGHTDTQYF. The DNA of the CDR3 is TGTGCCAGCAGTTTTTTTGGGGGACACACAGATACGCAGTATTTT.

DNA for the CDR3: TGTGCCTGGACTTTGGACAGGGGCGAGCAGTACTTC. It yields the protein CAWTLDRGEQYF. The chain carries TRBV30 and TRBJ2-7, with 9 bases fitting TRBD1. CDR3 length: 12 residues. Germline CDR1 and CDR2: GTSNPN and SVGIG (reference sequence). The junction had 4 bases not matched to a gene; V was cut back by 4 bases and J by 6 bases.

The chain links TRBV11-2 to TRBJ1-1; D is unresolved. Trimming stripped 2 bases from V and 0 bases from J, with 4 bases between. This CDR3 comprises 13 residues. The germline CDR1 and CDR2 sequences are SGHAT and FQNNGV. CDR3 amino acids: CASSLRLNTEAFF. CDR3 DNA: TGTGCCAGCAGCTTAAGACTGAACACTGAAGCTTTCTTT.

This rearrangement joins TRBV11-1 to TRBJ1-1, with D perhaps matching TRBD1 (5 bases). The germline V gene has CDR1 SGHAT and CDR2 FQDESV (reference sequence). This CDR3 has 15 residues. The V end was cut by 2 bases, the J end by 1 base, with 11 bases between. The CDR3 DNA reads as TGTGCCAGCAGCTTATCGGCAGGGCCGAACACTGAAGCTTTCTTT. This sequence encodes CASSLSAGPNTEAFF.

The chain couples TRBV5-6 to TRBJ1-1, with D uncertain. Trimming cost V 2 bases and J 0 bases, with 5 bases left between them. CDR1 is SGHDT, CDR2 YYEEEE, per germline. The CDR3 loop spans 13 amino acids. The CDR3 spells CASSLRLNTEAFF. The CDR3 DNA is TGTGCCAGCAGCTTACGACTGAACACTGAAGCTTTCTTT.

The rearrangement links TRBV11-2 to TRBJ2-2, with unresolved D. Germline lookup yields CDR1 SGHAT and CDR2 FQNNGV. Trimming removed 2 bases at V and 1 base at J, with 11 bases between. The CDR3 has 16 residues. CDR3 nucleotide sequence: TGTGCCAGCAGCTTACTTTCATCTCGGAACACCGGGGAGCTGTTTTTT. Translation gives CASSLLSSRNTGELFF.

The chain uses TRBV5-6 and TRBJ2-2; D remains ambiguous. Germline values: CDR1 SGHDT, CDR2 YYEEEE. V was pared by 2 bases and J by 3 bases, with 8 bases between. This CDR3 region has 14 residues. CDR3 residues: CASSLLTDTGELFF. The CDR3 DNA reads TGTGCCAGCAGCTTACTGACTGACACCGGGGAGCTGTTTTTT.